The source of this T cell receptor (beta chain) is a study of relationships among human T cell subsets. Details on this clonotype: Its cognate antigen is unknown.

Germline V gene data show CDR1 as MNHEY and CDR2 as SMNVEV (reference sequence). J was trimmed by 3 bases and V by 5 bases; bases with no gene match: 4. This CDR3 is built from 13 residues. Semiquantitative ARM-PCR amplified T cell receptor alpha and beta CDR3 regions from mRNA. In ARM-PCR, communal superprimers followed tagged nested gene-specific primers for exponential amplification. TCRdb recomputed calls from the multiplex PCR reads with MiXCR, one row per CDR3 protein. This sample yields 13,000 or so distinct CDR3 sequences, of which around 64% are seen a single time; 25% to 30% belongs to the top ten. General observations from the study: Th1, Th2 and regulatory T cells shared many CDR3 sequences. Clones with over 100 reads held over 55% of CD8+ cytotoxic sequences. Some CD4+CD8+ double-positive cells may remain after bead sorting.

Bead selections for CD25, CD56 and CD294 left a flow-through collected as Th1 cells. The rearrangement joins TRBV27 to TRBJ2-7, with 7 bases identical to TRBD1. Sequencing used CD4+ Th1 cells sorted from blood. The receptor was isolated from a man aged 40-55 years in good health. CDR3 loop: CASSRQGSYEQYF. CDR3 nucleotide sequence: TGTGCCAGCAGTCGACAGGGTAGCTACGAGCAGTACTTC.